These T cell receptor beta chains were read from a single sample in a study of blood T cell repertoires in COVID-19. Sequencing was performed with immunoSEQ multiplex PCR; in TCRdb, only in-frame clones are kept and a portion is missing. The profile shows around 220,000 clones, approximately 91% of them singletons. The source material was peripheral blood. The receptors were sampled from a woman between 35 and 50 years old who had recovered from COVID-19. Each CDR3 is given with its conserved first and last residue. The D gene is left open where the match is weak. Size tells how often a clone was seen (once, few, many) or the class of an expanded clone, and some rows leave it out.

>TRBD2|TRBV5-1|.|TRBJ2-2
TGCGCCAGCAGCTTGGGGACTAGCGGGAGTGGCACCGGGGAGCTGTTTTTT
CASSLGTSGSGTGELFF
>.|TRBV12-3/TRBV12-4|.|TRBJ2-2
TGTGCCAGCAGTTCCCCTCGGGGGGAGCTGTTTTTT
CASSSPRGELFF
>.|TRBV19|.|TRBJ1-2
TGTGCCAGTAGTACTTGGGCCCTACCTTATGGCTACACCTTC
CASSTWALPYGYTF
>TRBD1|TRBV30|.|TRBJ2-5
TGTGCCTGGAGTGCAGGGGGAAAGACCCAGTACTTC
CAWSAGGKTQYF
>TRBD1|TRBV2|.|TRBJ1-2
TGTGCCAGCAATCGGGAAGGACAGGGGGCAGGTGGCTACACCTTC
CASNREGQGAGGYTF
>TRBD1|TRBV19|once|TRBJ2-3
TGTGCCAGTAGTATCCCGACAGGGGGCGCATCAGATACGCAGTATTTT
CASSIPTGGASDTQYF
>TRBD2|TRBV5-6|.|TRBJ2-3
TGTGCCAGCAGCGCCCTAGCGGGAGGGAATACGCAGTATTTT
CASSALAGGNTQYF
>.|TRBV5-1|.|TRBJ1-1
TGCGCCAGCAGCTTGGTCCCAGGCGGGAGCACTGAAGCTTTCTTT
CASSLVPGGSTEAFF
>.|TRBV4-1|.|TRBJ1-4
TGCGCCAGCAGCCAAGATTGGCCACAGTCCCAGCGGGAAAAACTGTTTTTT
CASSQDWPQSQREKLFF
>TRBD1|TRBV5-1|.|TRBJ1-2
TGCGCCAGCAGCGACAAAACCGGGACAGGGGGTATAAGGTACACCTTC
CASSDKTGTGGIRYTF
>TRBD2|TRBV2|once|TRBJ2-4
TGTGCCAGCAGTGAACTGGTAGCGGGGAAAAACATTCAGTACTTC
CASSELVAGKNIQYF
>.|TRBV7-2|.|TRBJ2-7
TGTGCCAGCAGCCAACGAGGGGGTTCGCACGAGCAGTACTTC
CASSQRGGSHEQYF
>.|TRBV19|.|TRBJ2-2
TGTGCCAGTAGTAACGGGGCGAACACCGGGGAGCTGTTTTTT
CASSNGANTGELFF
>.|TRBV7-2|.|TRBJ2-7
TGTGCCAGCAGCTTCACGGGGACATCCGAGCAGTACTTC
CASSFTGTSEQYF
>.|TRBV25-1|few|TRBJ1-2
TGTGCCAGCCGCAGGGAAGTTGGCTACACCTTC
CASRREVGYTF
>TRBD1|TRBV15|.|TRBJ1-5
TGTGCCACCAGCAGCAGACAGGGGGCTCATCAGCCCCAGCATTTT
CATSSRQGAHQPQHF
>TRBD2|TRBV6-1|once|TRBJ2-5
TGTGCCAGCAGTGCTCCGAAACTAGCGGGGGGGGTAGAGACCCAGTACTTC
CASSAPKLAGGVETQYF
>.|TRBV27|.|TRBJ1-2
TGTGCCAGCAGTTTAGCTGGTGCGGATGGCTACACCTTC
CASSLAGADGYTF
>TRBD1|TRBV7-9|.|TRBJ1-2
TGTGCCAGCAGTCAGGACAGGGGTGTGACGGACGGAGGCTACACCTTC
CASSQDRGVTDGGYTF
>.|TRBV4-3|.|TRBJ2-5
TGCGCCAGCAGCCGATCGGGAGACATAGGGGAGACCCAGTACTTC
CASSRSGDIGETQYF